One and the same sample provided the 19 T cell receptor beta chains below, sequenced in a study of T-cell reconstitution after alpha-beta-depleted transplantation in children. Preparation of the TCRbeta library was carried out with unique molecular identifiers. MiXCR, run by TCRdb on the PCR reads, gives a single entry per CDR3 protein. Counted here are 220,000 or so distinct CDR3 sequences, around 7.5% occurring once; the ten biggest clones make up 6% to 7%. Material: PBMCs, mostly from graft donor cells, obtained 180 days after TCRalphabeta/CD19-depleted stem cell transplant. The receptors originated from a male patient aged 10-17 years who had a stem cell transplant for acute lymphoblastic leukemia, so the T cells may come from the graft donor.

This clonotype appeared many times. The V and J genes are TRBV6-1 and TRBJ2-5, with 7 bases aligning to TRBD1. J lost 6 bases, V lost 5 bases, and 9 bases had no gene match. CDR1 and CDR2 (germline): MNHNS, SASEGT. The CDR3 runs to 14 residues. Here the CDR3 DNA reads TGTGCCAGCAGTCAACAGGGGAAGACGAAGACCCAGTACTTC. Protein: CASSQQGKTKTQYF.

This clonotype was recorded a few times. V is TRBV20-1 and J is TRBJ2-5, with D possibly being TRBD1 (5 bases). Germline V CDR1 and CDR2: DFQATT, SNEGSKA (reference sequence). There are 16 residues in the CDR3. With 0 bases removed from V and 4 bases from J, the gap between germline ends came to 18 bases. Written as DNA, the CDR3 is TGCAGTGCTAGAGATCAGCGAAGGGGAAGGAGAGAGACCCAGTACTTC. Its protein product is CSARDQRRGRRETQYF.

On this clonotype itself: A much more abundant neighbour one base away suggests this may be a read error. V and J are TRBV20-1 and TRBJ2-7; 9 bases are a match to TRBD2. J lost 0 bases, V lost 0 bases, and 9 bases had no gene match. The CDR3 is made up of 17 amino acids. Germline CDR1 reads DFQATT; CDR2 reads SNEGSKA (reference sequence). CDR3 sequence reads: CSARDFGLAGSSYEQYF. CDR3 DNA sequence: TGCAGTGCTAGAGATTTCGGGCTAGCGGGGAGCTCCTACGAGCAGTACTTC.

This clonotype came up many times. The chain carries TRBV28 and TRBJ2-1; D unclear. The CDR3 has 15 amino acids. CDR1 and CDR2 (germline): MDHEN, SYDVKM. V was cut by 3 bases and J by 5 bases, with 14 bases left in between. Here the CDR3 reads CASSLVNLRDNEQFF. The CDR3 DNA sequence: TGTGCCAGCAGTTTGGTAAACTTAAGGGACAATGAGCAGTTCTTC.

This clonotype was observed at least ten times. This chain uses TRBV5-6 with TRBJ2-7; no definite D call. CDR1 SGHDT and CDR2 YYEEEE come from the germline V gene. CDR3 length: 13 amino acids. Trimming stripped 3 bases from V and 1 base from J, with 8 bases between. CDR3 nucleotides: TGTGCCAGCAGCTCGGTAACATCCTACGAGCAGTACTTC. Its translation: CASSSVTSYEQYF.

This clonotype was picked up many times. The J gene is TRBJ2-3, the V gene TRBV7-2; 11 bases fit TRBD2. The CDR3 is made up of 16 amino acids. The germline V gene has CDR1 SGHTA and CDR2 FQGNSA. Trimming cost V 1 base and J 5 bases; bases outside gene matches: 5. The CDR3 region is CASSLVPSGGIDTQYF. CDR3 coding DNA: TGTGCCAGCAGCTTAGTTCCTAGCGGGGGGATAGATACGCAGTATTTT.

The genes are TRBV11-2 and TRBJ2-4; maybe TRBD2 (5 bases). The germline CDR1 and CDR2 sequences are SGHAT and FQNNGV. The ends were cut back, 2 bases at V and 7 bases at J, with 12 bases in the middle. The CDR3 length is 14 residues. CDR3 nucleotide sequence: TGTGCCAGCAGCTTATATTTTGGCGGGAACATTCAGTACTTC. This encodes CASSLYFGGNIQYF. Supplemented by reference TRBV11-2 and TRBJ2-4, the full variable domain reads EAGVAQSPRYKIIEKRQSVAFWCNPISGHATLYWYQQILGQGPKLLIQFQNNGVVDDSQLPKDRFSAERLKGVDSTLKIQPAKLEDSAVYLCASSLYFGGNIQYFGAGTRLSVL.

At least ten counts were recorded for this clonotype. The rearrangement links TRBV5-1 to TRBJ2-1; D remains unclear. The CDR3 consists of 12 residues. CDR1 SGHRS and CDR2 YFSETQ come from the germline V gene. V was cut by 4 bases and J by 5 bases, with 7 bases left in between. In DNA form, the CDR3 reads TGCGCCAGCAGCGTACAACACAATGAGCAGTTCTTC. Amino acid sequence: CASSVQHNEQFF. The whole variable domain, filled in from reference TRBV5-1 and TRBJ2-1, reads KAGVTQTPRYLIKTRGQQVTLSCSPISGHRSVSWYQQTPGQGLQFLFEYFSETQRNKGNFPGRFSGRQFSNSRSEMNVSTLELGDSALYLCASSVQHNEQFFGPGTRLTVL.

In this sample, this clonotype turned up many times. The chain carries TRBV27 and TRBJ2-7; 7 positions agree with TRBD2. Germline V gene lookup returns CDR1 MNHEY and CDR2 SMNVEV (reference sequence). After removal of 2 bases from V and 4 bases from J, the junction contained 8 bases not matched to a gene. This CDR3 is 15 amino acids long. For the CDR3, the DNA is TGTGCCAGCAGTTTAGGGGTAGCGGGTGTTTACGAGCAGTACTTC. This codes for CASSLGVAGVYEQYF.

This clonotype was counted ten times or more. The chain couples TRBV12-5 to TRBJ1-2; D is ambiguous. CDR1 and CDR2 (germline): LGHNT, FRNRAP. Trimming left V 4 bases short and J 1 base short, with 7 bases between. The CDR3 has 13 residues. This CDR3 reads CASGSSNNYGYTF. The CDR3 nucleotides are TGTGCTAGTGGTTCCTCAAATAACTATGGCTACACCTTC.

DNA for the CDR3: TGTGCCAGCAGCCTACCTAATTCACCTGGACAGGGGGCGACCTACGAGCAGTACTTC. Amino acids: CASSLPNSPGQGATYEQYF. The chain has TRBV7-2 and TRBJ2-7; 11 bases match TRBD1. With V trimmed by 5 bases and J by 2 bases, 17 bases remained unmatched. The germline CDR1 and CDR2 sequences are SGHTA and FQGNSA. This CDR3 region has 19 residues.

At least ten counts were recorded for this clonotype. This chain connects TRBV5-1 to TRBJ2-7, with D perhaps assigned TRBD1 or TRBD2 (5 bases each). CDR1 and CDR2 from the germline V gene are SGHRS and YFSETQ. The CDR3 is made up of 14 amino acids. The ends were cut back, 1 base at V and 0 bases at J, with 8 bases in the middle. CDR3 coding DNA: TGCGCCAGCAGCTTGAGGGACCTCTCCTACGAGCAGTACTTC. Amino acids: CASSLRDLSYEQYF.

This clonotype was seen only a few times. The chain recombines TRBV6-1 with TRBJ2-7; 8 bases agree with TRBD1. The CDR3 has 15 residues. CDR1 is MNHNS and CDR2 is SASEGT in the germline V gene. V shed 5 bases and J 2 bases; nucleotides not matched to a gene: 8. The CDR3 loop reads CASSRGQGPTYEQYF. The CDR3 DNA reads TGTGCCAGCAGTCGAGGACAGGGCCCTACCTACGAGCAGTACTTC.

As for this clonotype: Just one base apart from a much larger clone, this may be a read error. V usage is TRBV7-2 and J usage is TRBJ2-5; TRBD2 might be the D (6 bases). V lost 5 bases to trimming and J lost 5 bases, with 18 bases between them. In germline, CDR1 is SGHTA, CDR2 FQGNSA. This CDR3 region has 15 residues. The CDR3: CASSPTRLVRETQYF. As DNA, the CDR3 is TGTGCCAGCAGCCCCACCCGACTAGTGAGGGAGACCCAGTACTTC.

This clonotype showed up many times. The gene calls are TRBV6-5 and TRBJ2-1, with D hard to call. This CDR3 contains 12 residues. Trimming cost V 6 bases and J 6 bases, with 9 bases left between them. CDR1 is MNHEY, CDR2 SVGAGI, per germline. The CDR3 protein is CASSSGANEQFF. The CDR3 nucleotides read TGTGCCAGCAGCTCCGGAGCCAATGAGCAGTTCTTC.

This clonotype showed up many times. V is TRBV7-8 and J is TRBJ2-3; D might be TRBD1 (5 bases). CDR3 length: 16 amino acids. Germline loops: CDR1 SGHVS, CDR2 FQNEAQ. V lost 1 base to trimming and J lost 1 base, with 12 bases between them. This chain's CDR3 is CASSLEGKGGTDTQYF. The CDR3 nucleotides read TGTGCCAGCAGCTTAGAAGGGAAAGGGGGCACAGATACGCAGTATTTT.

This clonotype has a count of ten or more. The rearrangement links TRBV19 to TRBJ2-3; D tentatively fits TRBD1 or TRBD2 (6 bases each). Germline CDR1 is LNHDA and CDR2 is SQIVND (reference sequence). The CDR3 totals 13 residues. V was clipped by 6 bases and J by 1 base, with 8 bases between them. DNA for the CDR3: TGTGCCAGTAGCCGGGGGCGCACAGATACGCAGTATTTT. Translation: CASSRGRTDTQYF.

This clonotype was picked up many times. The chain carries TRBV18 and TRBJ2-7; D is perhaps TRBD1 (5 bases). Trimming cost V 1 base and J 2 bases, with 12 bases left between them. From germline, CDR1 is KGHSH and CDR2 LQKENI. The CDR3 consists of 15 residues. The CDR3 loop reads CASSPRRQQPYEQYF. DNA for the CDR3: TGTGCCAGCTCACCACGGAGACAGCAACCCTACGAGCAGTACTTC.

This clonotype has just a few counts. Given a much more abundant clone one base away, this may be a read error. This chain uses TRBV7-6 with TRBJ2-3; 10 nucleotides align to TRBD2. With 4 bases clipped from V and 4 bases from J, the junction kept 8 bases outside the gene matches. CDR1 SGHVS and CDR2 FNYEAQ come from the germline V gene. This CDR3 is 16 amino acids long. CDR3 loop: CASSSGAGGAADTQYF. The CDR3 nucleotides are TGTGCCAGCAGCTCGGGAGCGGGGGGGGCGGCAGATACGCAGTATTTT.